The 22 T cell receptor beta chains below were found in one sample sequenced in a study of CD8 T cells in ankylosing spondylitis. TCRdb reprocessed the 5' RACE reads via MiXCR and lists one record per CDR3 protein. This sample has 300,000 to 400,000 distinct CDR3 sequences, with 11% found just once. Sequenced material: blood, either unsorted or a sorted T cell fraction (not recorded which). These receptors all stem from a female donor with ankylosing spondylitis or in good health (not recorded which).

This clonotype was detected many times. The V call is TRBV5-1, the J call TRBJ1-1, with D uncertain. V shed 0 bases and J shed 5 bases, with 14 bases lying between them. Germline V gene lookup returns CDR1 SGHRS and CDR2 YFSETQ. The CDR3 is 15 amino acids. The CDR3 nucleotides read TGCGCCAGCAGCTTGGCTGGCGGGTTTCAGACTGAAGCTTTCTTT. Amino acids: CASSLAGGFQTEAFF. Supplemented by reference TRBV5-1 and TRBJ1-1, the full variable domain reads KAGVTQTPRYLIKTRGQQVTLSCSPISGHRSVSWYQQTPGQGLQFLFEYFSETQRNKGNFPGRFSGRQFSNSRSEMNVSTLELGDSALYLCASSLAGGFQTEAFFGQGTRLTVV.

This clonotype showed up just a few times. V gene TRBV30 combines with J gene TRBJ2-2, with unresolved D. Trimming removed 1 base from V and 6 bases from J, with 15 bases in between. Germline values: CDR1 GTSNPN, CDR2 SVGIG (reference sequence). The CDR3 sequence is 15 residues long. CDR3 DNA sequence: TGTGCCTGGAGTGGATCCCCCGATGGATCCGGGGAGCTGTTTTTT. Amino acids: CAWSGSPDGSGELFF.

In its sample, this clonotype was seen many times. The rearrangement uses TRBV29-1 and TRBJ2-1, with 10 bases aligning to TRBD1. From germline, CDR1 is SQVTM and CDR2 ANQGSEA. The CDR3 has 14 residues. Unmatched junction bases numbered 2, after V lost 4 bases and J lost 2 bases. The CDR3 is CSVVGQGAYNEQFF. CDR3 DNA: TGCAGCGTTGTCGGACAGGGGGCCTACAATGAGCAGTTCTTC.

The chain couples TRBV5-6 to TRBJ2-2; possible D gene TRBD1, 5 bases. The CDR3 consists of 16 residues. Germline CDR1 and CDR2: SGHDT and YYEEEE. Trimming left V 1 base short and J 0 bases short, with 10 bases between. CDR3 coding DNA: TGTGCCAGCAGCTTGTGGCAGGGTGCGAACACCGGGGAGCTGTTTTTT. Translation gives CASSLWQGANTGELFF.

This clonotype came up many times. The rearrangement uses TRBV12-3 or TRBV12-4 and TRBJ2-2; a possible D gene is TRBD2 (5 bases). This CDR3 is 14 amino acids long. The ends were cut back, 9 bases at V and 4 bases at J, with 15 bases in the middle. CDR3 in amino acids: CASFSGLSTGELFF. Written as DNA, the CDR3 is TGTGCCAGTTTTTCGGGATTGAGCACCGGGGAGCTGTTTTTT.

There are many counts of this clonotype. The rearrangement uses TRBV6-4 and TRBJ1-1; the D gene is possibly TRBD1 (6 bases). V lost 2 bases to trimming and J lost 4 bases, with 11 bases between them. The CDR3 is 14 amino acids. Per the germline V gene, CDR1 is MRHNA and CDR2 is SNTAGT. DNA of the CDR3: TGTGCCAGCAGTGACCAGGCAGGGGTCACTGAAGCTTTCTTT. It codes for CASSDQAGVTEAFF.

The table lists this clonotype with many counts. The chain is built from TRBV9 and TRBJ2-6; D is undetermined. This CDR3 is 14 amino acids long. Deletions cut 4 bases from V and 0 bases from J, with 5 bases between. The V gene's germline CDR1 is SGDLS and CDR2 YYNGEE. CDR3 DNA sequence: TGTGCCAGCAGCCTTCTCTCTGGGGCCAACGTCCTGACTTTC. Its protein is CASSLLSGANVLTF.

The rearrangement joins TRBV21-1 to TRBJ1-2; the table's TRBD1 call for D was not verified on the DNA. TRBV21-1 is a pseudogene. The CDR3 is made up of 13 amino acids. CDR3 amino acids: CASRKTVFDGYTF. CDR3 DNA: TGTGCCAGCAGGAAGACAGTTTTCGATGGCTACACCTTC.

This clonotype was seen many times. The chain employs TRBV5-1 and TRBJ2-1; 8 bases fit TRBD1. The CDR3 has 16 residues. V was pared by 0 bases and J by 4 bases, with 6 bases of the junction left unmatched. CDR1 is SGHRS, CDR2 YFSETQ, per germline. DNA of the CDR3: TGCGCCAGCAGCTTGGCCTATGGACAGGGATACAATGAGCAGTTCTTC. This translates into CASSLAYGQGYNEQFF.

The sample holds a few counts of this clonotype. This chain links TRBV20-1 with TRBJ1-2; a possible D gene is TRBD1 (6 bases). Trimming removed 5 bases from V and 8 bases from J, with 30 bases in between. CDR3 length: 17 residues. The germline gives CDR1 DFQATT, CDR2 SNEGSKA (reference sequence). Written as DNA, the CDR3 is TGCAGTGCTGTAGCCCCTCGGTGGGTACAGGGACCTGAAGGCTACACCTTC. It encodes CSAVAPRWVQGPEGYTF.

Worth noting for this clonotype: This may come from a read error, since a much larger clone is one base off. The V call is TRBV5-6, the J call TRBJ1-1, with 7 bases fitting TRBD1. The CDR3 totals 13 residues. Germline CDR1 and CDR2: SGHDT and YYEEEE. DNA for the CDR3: TGTGCCAGCATCCCGCAGGGGGACACTGAATCTTTCTTT. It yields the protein CASIPQGDTESFF.

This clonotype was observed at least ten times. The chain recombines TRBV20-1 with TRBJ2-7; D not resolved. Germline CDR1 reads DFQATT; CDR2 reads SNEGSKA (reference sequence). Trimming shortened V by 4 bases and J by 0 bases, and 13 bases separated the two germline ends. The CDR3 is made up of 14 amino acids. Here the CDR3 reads CSATRPDRSYEQYF. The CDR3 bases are TGCAGTGCTACAAGACCGGACCGCTCCTACGAGCAGTACTTC.

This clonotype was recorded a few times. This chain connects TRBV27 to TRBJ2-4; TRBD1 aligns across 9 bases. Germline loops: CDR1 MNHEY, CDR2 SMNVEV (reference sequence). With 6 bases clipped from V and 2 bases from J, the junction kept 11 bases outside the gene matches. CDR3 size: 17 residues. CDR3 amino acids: CASRLGGDRVTKNIQYF. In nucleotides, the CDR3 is TGTGCCAGCAGGCTGGGGGGGGACAGGGTGACCAAAAACATTCAGTACTTC.

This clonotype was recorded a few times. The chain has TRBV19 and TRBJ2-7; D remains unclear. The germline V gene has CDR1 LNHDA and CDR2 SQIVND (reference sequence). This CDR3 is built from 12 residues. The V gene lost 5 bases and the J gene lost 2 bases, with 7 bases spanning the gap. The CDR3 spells CASSRIPYEQYF. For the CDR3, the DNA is TGTGCCAGTAGTCGCATACCCTACGAGCAGTACTTC.

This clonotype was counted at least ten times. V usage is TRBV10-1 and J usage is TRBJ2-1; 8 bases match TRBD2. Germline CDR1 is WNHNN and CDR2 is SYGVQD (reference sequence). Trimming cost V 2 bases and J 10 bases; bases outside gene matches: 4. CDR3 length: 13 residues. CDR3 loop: CASSENSGTEQFF. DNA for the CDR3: TGCGCCAGCAGTGAGAATAGCGGGACCGAGCAGTTCTTC.

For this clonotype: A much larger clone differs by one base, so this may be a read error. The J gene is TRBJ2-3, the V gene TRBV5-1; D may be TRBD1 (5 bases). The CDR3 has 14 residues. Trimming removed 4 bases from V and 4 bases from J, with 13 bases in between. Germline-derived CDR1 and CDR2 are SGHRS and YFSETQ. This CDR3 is CASSSLDTSDTQYF. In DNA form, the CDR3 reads TGCGCCAGCAGCAGTCTGGACACTTCAGATACGCAGTATTTT.

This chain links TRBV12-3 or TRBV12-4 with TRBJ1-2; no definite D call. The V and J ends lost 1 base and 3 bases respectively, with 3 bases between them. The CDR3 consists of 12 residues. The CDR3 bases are TGTGCCAGCAGTTTAGTCCACTATGGCTACACCTTC. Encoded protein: CASSLVHYGYTF.

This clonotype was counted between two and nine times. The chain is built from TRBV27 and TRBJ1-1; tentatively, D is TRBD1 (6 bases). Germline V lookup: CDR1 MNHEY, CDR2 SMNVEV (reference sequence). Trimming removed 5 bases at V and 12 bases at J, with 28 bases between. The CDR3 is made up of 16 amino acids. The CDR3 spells CASSPTGGGRGRQTFF. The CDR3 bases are TGTGCCAGCAGTCCCACCGGGGGGGGGCGCGGCCGTCAGACTTTCTTT.

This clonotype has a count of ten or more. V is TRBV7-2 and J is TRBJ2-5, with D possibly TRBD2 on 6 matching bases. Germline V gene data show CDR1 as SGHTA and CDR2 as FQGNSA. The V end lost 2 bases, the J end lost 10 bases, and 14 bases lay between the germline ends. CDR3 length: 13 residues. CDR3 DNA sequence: TGTGCCAGCAGCTTAAGGGCCGCGCGGGACCAGTACTTC. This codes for CASSLRAARDQYF.

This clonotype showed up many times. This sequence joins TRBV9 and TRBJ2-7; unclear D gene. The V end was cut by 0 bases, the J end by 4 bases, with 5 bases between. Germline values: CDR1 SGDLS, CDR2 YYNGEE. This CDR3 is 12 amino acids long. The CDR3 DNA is TGTGCCAGCAGCGTAGCAGCTTACGAGCAGTACTTC. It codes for CASSVAAYEQYF. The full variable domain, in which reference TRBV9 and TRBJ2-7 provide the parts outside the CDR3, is DSGVTQTPKHLITATGQRVTLRCSPRSGDLSVYWYQQSLDQGLQFLIQYYNGEERAKGNILERFSAQQFPDLHSELNLSSLELGDSALYFCASSVAAYEQYFGPGTRLTVT.

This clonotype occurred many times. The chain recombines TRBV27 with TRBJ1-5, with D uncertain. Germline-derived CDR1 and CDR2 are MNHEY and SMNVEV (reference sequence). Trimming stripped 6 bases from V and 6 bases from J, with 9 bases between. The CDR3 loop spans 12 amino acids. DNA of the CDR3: TGTGCCAGCAGCCTCCCGGGTCAGCCCCAGCATTTT. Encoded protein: CASSLPGQPQHF.

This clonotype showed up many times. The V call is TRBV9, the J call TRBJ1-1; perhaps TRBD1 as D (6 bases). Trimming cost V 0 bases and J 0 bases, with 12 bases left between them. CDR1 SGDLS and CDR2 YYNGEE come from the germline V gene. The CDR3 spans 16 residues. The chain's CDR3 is CASSVGGGKLNTEAFF. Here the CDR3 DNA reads TGTGCCAGCAGCGTAGGAGGGGGTAAACTGAACACTGAAGCTTTCTTT.